This T cell receptor (beta chain) was recorded in a study of post-analysis software for immune sequencing data. Study-level background: The disease courses spanned relapsing-remitting, secondary progressive and progressive-relapsing forms of multiple sclerosis.

V lost 1 base, J lost 5 bases, and 12 bases lay in between. CDR3 length equals 16 residues. Germline CDR1 ENHRY, CDR2 SYGVKD. Libraries were made from TCR beta cDNA, and they carried unique molecular identifiers. The authors obtained roughly 550,000 cDNA molecules from roughly 1 to 10 million T cells. TCRdb passed the PCR reads through MiXCR, listing each CDR3 protein once. The sample records about 800,000 distinct CDR3 sequences, roughly 29% being singletons. This clonotype was recorded a few times. The antigen remains undetermined. Study-wide points: Diversity measured as normalized Chao1 was significantly lower in multiple sclerosis patients than in controls. Several TRBV segments were more frequent in patients than controls; TRBV5-6, TRBV5-1 and TRBV20-1 belonged to this group. By F measure, strong co-clustering occurred among samples prepared in the same batch.

Input material: blood. The rearrangement joins TRBV10-3 to TRBJ1-6; D is unclear. This receptor was identified in a girl under 18 with multiple sclerosis. CDR3 in amino acids: CAISELGQFDNSPLHF. The CDR3, as DNA: TGTGCCATCAGTGAGTTAGGGCAGTTCGATAATTCACCCCTCCACTTT.